This TCR beta chain was identified in a study of T cells in Graves' hyperthyroidism and ophthalmopathy. This clonotype was counted a few times. The investigators amplified TCR beta CDR3 regions from RNA transcripts. When the TCR CDR3 underwent first-round RT-PCR, the HTBI primer set was used. MiXCR was run by TCRdb on the multiplex PCR reads, yielding one entry per CDR3 protein. Of fewer than 550,000 distinct CDR3 sequences in the sample, less than 25% are singletons; the top ten hold 11%. V trimming: 4 bases; J trimming: 7 bases; junction bases outside the gene matches: 9. The CDR3 totals 16 residues. CDR1 is LNHDA, CDR2 SQIVND, per germline (reference sequence).

The sequencing sample was made of blood. This sequence joins TRBV19 and TRBJ2-2; 10 nucleotides align to TRBD2. This receptor was obtained from a woman aged 30 to 39 with Graves' ophthalmopathy. The CDR3 here is CASSTLAGVIIGELFF. DNA of the CDR3: TGTGCCAGTAGTACCCTAGCGGGAGTGATTATCGGGGAGCTGTTTTTT. The whole variable domain, filled in from reference TRBV19 and TRBJ2-2, reads DGGITQSPKYLFRKEGQNVTLSCEQNLNHDAMYWYRQDPGQGLRLIYYSQIVNDFQKGDIAEGYSVSREKKESFPLTVTSAQKNPTAFYLCASSTLAGVIIGELFFGEGSRLTVL.